These T cell receptor beta chains were read from a single sample in a study of cytomegalovirus exposure and HLA in healthy donors. The table came from immunoSEQ multiplex PCR; TCRdb's copy has only in-frame clones and leaves some out. The sample table includes 150,000 or so clones. Sequenced input: PBMCs. The source is a woman in her thirties or forties in good health and CMV-seropositive. CDR3s include the opening cysteine and the closing phenylalanine or tryptophan. The order of the fields is CDR3 length, J gene, D gene, V gene, CDR3 DNA, CDR3 protein. A D gene is named only where the DNA matches it firmly.

length: 15
J: TRBJ2-5
D: -
V: TRBV5-1
DNA: TGCGCCAGCAGCAAATTGACAGGGAAGGAGGGGACCCAGTACTTC
CDR3: CASSKLTGKEGTQYF

length: 14
J: TRBJ2-6
D: -
V: TRBV29-1
DNA: TGCAGCGTTGAGGGGGCCTCTGGGGCCAACGTCCTGACTTTC
CDR3: CSVEGASGANVLTF

length: 14
J: TRBJ1-2
D: -
V: TRBV7-9
DNA: TGTGCCAGCACCTTAACGGTAGCTAACTATGGCTACACCTTC
CDR3: CASTLTVANYGYTF

length: 15
J: TRBJ1-2
D: -
V: TRBV28
DNA: TGTGCCAGCAGTTTACCCCGCCAGGGTAACTATGGCTACACCTTC
CDR3: CASSLPRQGNYGYTF

length: 14
J: TRBJ2-5
D: -
V: TRBV11-2
DNA: TGTGCCAGCAGCTTAGGAGGCGGGGAAGAGACCCAGTACTTC
CDR3: CASSLGGGEETQYF

length: 12
J: TRBJ2-5
D: -
V: TRBV29-1
DNA: TGCAGCGTTGAGGAGTACCAAGAGACCCAGTACTTC
CDR3: CSVEEYQETQYF

length: 13
J: TRBJ2-5
D: -
V: TRBV5-4
DNA: TGTGCCAGCAGCTTGACAAACCAAGAGACCCAGTACTTC
CDR3: CASSLTNQETQYF

length: 14
J: TRBJ2-7
D: -
V: TRBV6-5
DNA: TGTGCCAGCAGTTACTCGAACAGGGCCTACGAGCAGTACTTC
CDR3: CASSYSNRAYEQYF

length: 14
J: TRBJ1-1
D: TRBD1
V: TRBV30
DNA: TGTGCCTGGAGTAAAGGGACAGGGAGCACTGAAGCTTTCTTT
CDR3: CAWSKGTGSTEAFF

length: 14
J: TRBJ2-7
D: TRBD2
V: TRBV6-5
DNA: TGTGCCAGCAAGGGACCTAGCGGGAGGACCGAGCAGTACTTC
CDR3: CASKGPSGRTEQYF

length: 16
J: TRBJ2-5
D: TRBD2
V: TRBV6-6
DNA: TGTGCCAGCAGTTCCTTGAGTAGCGGGGTCCAAGAGACCCAGTACTTC
CDR3: CASSSLSSGVQETQYF

length: 14
J: TRBJ1-5
D: -
V: TRBV10-3
DNA: TGTGCCATCGCCAAGACAGGCGATAATCAGCCCCAGCATTTT
CDR3: CAIAKTGDNQPQHF

length: 12
J: TRBJ1-4
D: -
V: TRBV6-6
DNA: TGTGCCAGCAGTAGGACTGATGAAAAACTGTTTTTT
CDR3: CASSRTDEKLFF

length: 15
J: TRBJ2-7
D: -
V: TRBV14
DNA: TGTGCCAGCAGCCATAGGACTTCACGATCCTACGAGCAGTACTTC
CDR3: CASSHRTSRSYEQYF

length: 13
J: TRBJ2-7
D: TRBD2
V: TRBV29-1
DNA: TGCAGCGTGGGGCCTAGCGGCTCCTACGAGCAGTACTTC
CDR3: CSVGPSGSYEQYF

length: 15
J: TRBJ2-5
D: -
V: TRBV19
DNA: TGTGCCAGTAGTATAGTCCGGACAGAACAAGAGACCCAGTACTTC
CDR3: CASSIVRTEQETQYF

length: 13
J: TRBJ2-5
D: TRBD2
V: TRBV29-1
DNA: TGCAGCGTCCAGCGGGGGGAACAAGAGACCCAGTACTTC
CDR3: CSVQRGEQETQYF

length: 14
J: TRBJ2-7
D: -
V: TRBV7-9
DNA: TGTGCCAGCAGCTTGGGGACTTCCTCCTACGAGCAGTACTTC
CDR3: CASSLGTSSYEQYF

length: 13
J: TRBJ1-6
D: -
V: TRBV6-1
DNA: TGTGCCTTCAAAGGGGGGGCAAATTCACCCCTCCACTTT
CDR3: CAFKGGANSPLHF

length: 16
J: TRBJ1-4
D: -
V: TRBV15
DNA: TGTGCCACCAGCAAGGACAAGGCCGATACTAATGAAAAACTGTTTTTT
CDR3: CATSKDKADTNEKLFF

length: 15
J: TRBJ2-3
D: -
V: TRBV2
DNA: TGTGCCAGCAGTACCAGTGATGGGCGCACAGATACGCAGTATTTT
CDR3: CASSTSDGRTDTQYF

length: 14
J: TRBJ2-1
D: TRBD2
V: TRBV4-1
DNA: TGCGCCAGCAGTCAACCCACCTTTAGCGGGGAGCAGTTCTTC
CDR3: CASSQPTFSGEQFF

length: 16
J: TRBJ2-3
D: TRBD1
V: TRBV19
DNA: TGTGCCAGTAGTAGTCCAGCCGGGACAGGGGGGGGTACGCAGTATTTT
CDR3: CASSSPAGTGGGTQYF

length: 15
J: TRBJ2-7
D: TRBD2
V: TRBV7-9
DNA: TGTGCCAGCAGCCCCGGGGGACTAGCGGCCTACGAGCAGTACTTC
CDR3: CASSPGGLAAYEQYF

length: 11
J: TRBJ1-1
D: -
V: TRBV7-9
DNA: TGTGCCAGCACGGCGGCCACTGAAGCTTTCTTT
CDR3: CASTAATEAFF

length: 17
J: TRBJ1-3
D: -
V: TRBV5-1
DNA: TGCGCCAGCAGCCCTCAAGCTGGCGGGGTATCAGGAAACACCATATATTTT
CDR3: CASSPQAGGVSGNTIYF

length: 13
J: TRBJ2-3
D: -
V: TRBV7-8
DNA: TGTGCCAGCAGCTTAGGAGGAGTCGGTACGCAGTATTTT
CDR3: CASSLGGVGTQYF

length: 17
J: TRBJ2-1
D: TRBD2
V: TRBV7-3
DNA: TGTGCCAGCAGCTTAGGGACTAGCGGGAGGGCCACAGATGAGCAGTTCTTC
CDR3: CASSLGTSGRATDEQFF

length: 14
J: TRBJ2-7
D: -
V: TRBV28
DNA: TGTGCCAGCAGTTGGGACCGACTAGTTTACGAGCAGTACTTC
CDR3: CASSWDRLVYEQYF

length: 14
J: TRBJ2-3
D: -
V: TRBV11-2
DNA: TGTGCCAGCAGCTTAAGGACTTTGGGAGATACGCAGTATTTT
CDR3: CASSLRTLGDTQYF

length: 13
J: TRBJ1-1
D: -
V: TRBV7-9
DNA: TGTGCCAGCAGCTTGGAGGGGTCCACTGAAGCTTTCTTT
CDR3: CASSLEGSTEAFF

length: 13
J: TRBJ1-2
D: -
V: TRBV15
DNA: TGTGCCACCAGCAGAGGAACAAACTATGGCTACACCTTC
CDR3: CATSRGTNYGYTF